These T cell receptor beta chains were read from a single sample in a study of immune aging and cytomegalovirus after organ transplant. TCRdb reprocessed the single-cell sequencing reads via MiXCR and lists one record per CDR3 protein. Altogether 20,000 to 25,000 distinct CDR3 sequences are present, around 33% being singletons, with the ten largest covering less than 30%. Their antigens remain unidentified. Sequencing used CMV peptide-activated CD4+ and CD8+ T cells sorted from blood, obtained at five time points, pooled. These receptors came from a female donor who had a heart transplant and CMV viremia. CDR3s include the opening cysteine and the closing phenylalanine or tryptophan. Each record gives: J gene, clone size, V gene, CDR3 protein. Clone size is shown for a subset of rows, as once, few, many or a class of expanded clone.

j_call: TRBJ2-5
clone_size: many
v_call: TRBV7-9
cdr3_aa: CASTGGPQETQYF

j_call: TRBJ2-1
clone_size: few
v_call: TRBV27
cdr3_aa: CASSLTGPTYGEQFF

j_call: TRBJ2-1
clone_size: many
v_call: TRBV7-2
cdr3_aa: CASSLGAYNEQFF

j_call: TRBJ2-1
clone_size: .
v_call: TRBV10-3
cdr3_aa: CAISVTGQNEQFF

j_call: TRBJ1-2
clone_size: .
v_call: TRBV28
cdr3_aa: CASSLGEFYGYTF

j_call: TRBJ2-4
clone_size: .
v_call: TRBV7-2
cdr3_aa: CASSLKGAKNIQYF

j_call: TRBJ1-6
clone_size: .
v_call: TRBV11-2
cdr3_aa: CASSLDPAGGSPHF

j_call: TRBJ2-7
clone_size: .
v_call: TRBV6-6
cdr3_aa: CASSYSGTASYEQYF

j_call: TRBJ2-7
clone_size: .
v_call: TRBV6-5
cdr3_aa: CASSYSGLARGSWYEQYF

j_call: TRBJ1-5
clone_size: .
v_call: TRBV28
cdr3_aa: CASSSRRGAQPQHF

j_call: TRBJ2-1
clone_size: few
v_call: TRBV6-5
cdr3_aa: CASRRASAYNEQFF

j_call: TRBJ1-5
clone_size: .
v_call: TRBV27
cdr3_aa: CASSWTGNSNQPQHF

j_call: TRBJ2-5
clone_size: .
v_call: TRBV7-3
cdr3_aa: CASSPSGVQETQYF

j_call: TRBJ2-3
clone_size: .
v_call: TRBV24-1
cdr3_aa: CATSDLRGGGPDTQYF

j_call: TRBJ2-7
clone_size: .
v_call: TRBV5-4
cdr3_aa: CASSSADTGTGYEQYF

j_call: TRBJ2-3
clone_size: .
v_call: TRBV7-2
cdr3_aa: CASSLFGLAGGFTDTQYF

j_call: TRBJ2-1
clone_size: medium-sized
v_call: TRBV3-1
cdr3_aa: CASSQDLTGGPYNEQFF

j_call: TRBJ2-5
clone_size: .
v_call: TRBV5-4
cdr3_aa: CASSFRERGDGTQYF

j_call: TRBJ1-3
clone_size: few
v_call: TRBV28
cdr3_aa: CASSIPHRNTIYF

j_call: TRBJ2-1
clone_size: few
v_call: TRBV6-1
cdr3_aa: CASSEGPGAHNEQFF

j_call: TRBJ1-3
clone_size: .
v_call: TRBV28
cdr3_aa: CASSPKQASGNTIYF

j_call: TRBJ1-6
clone_size: medium-sized
v_call: TRBV28
cdr3_aa: CASSKRIGASPLHF

j_call: TRBJ2-1
clone_size: many
v_call: TRBV28
cdr3_aa: CASSFLSGGLKFF

j_call: TRBJ2-3
clone_size: medium-sized
v_call: TRBV30
cdr3_aa: CAWSVQSTQYF

j_call: TRBJ1-2
clone_size: .
v_call: TRBV4-3
cdr3_aa: CASSQVAGSRAGYTF

j_call: TRBJ1-5
clone_size: .
v_call: TRBV19
cdr3_aa: CASRHREVVQPQHF

j_call: TRBJ2-5
clone_size: few
v_call: TRBV6-2/TRBV6-3
cdr3_aa: CASSDQGVHLETQYF

j_call: TRBJ1-1
clone_size: few
v_call: TRBV6-2/TRBV6-3
cdr3_aa: CASSYSGTGTEAFF

j_call: TRBJ2-7
clone_size: .
v_call: TRBV5-1
cdr3_aa: CASGATAFTGGQYF

j_call: TRBJ1-6
clone_size: .
v_call: TRBV28
cdr3_aa: CASSFVRGVRSPLHF

j_call: TRBJ2-3
clone_size: .
v_call: TRBV6-6
cdr3_aa: CASNNGEDTQYF

j_call: TRBJ2-1
clone_size: many
v_call: TRBV20-1
cdr3_aa: CSARDVGVGPNEQFF

j_call: TRBJ1-5
clone_size: .
v_call: TRBV2
cdr3_aa: CASSKAKNSNQPQHF

j_call: TRBJ1-5
clone_size: many
v_call: TRBV19
cdr3_aa: CASSIPYRGSQPQHF

j_call: TRBJ2-7
clone_size: medium-sized
v_call: TRBV6-1
cdr3_aa: CASSEEGRPRYYEQYF

j_call: TRBJ2-3
clone_size: .
v_call: TRBV20-1
cdr3_aa: CSAIAGSLGAGTQYF

j_call: TRBJ1-2
clone_size: .
v_call: TRBV20-1
cdr3_aa: CSARDAQGARGYTF